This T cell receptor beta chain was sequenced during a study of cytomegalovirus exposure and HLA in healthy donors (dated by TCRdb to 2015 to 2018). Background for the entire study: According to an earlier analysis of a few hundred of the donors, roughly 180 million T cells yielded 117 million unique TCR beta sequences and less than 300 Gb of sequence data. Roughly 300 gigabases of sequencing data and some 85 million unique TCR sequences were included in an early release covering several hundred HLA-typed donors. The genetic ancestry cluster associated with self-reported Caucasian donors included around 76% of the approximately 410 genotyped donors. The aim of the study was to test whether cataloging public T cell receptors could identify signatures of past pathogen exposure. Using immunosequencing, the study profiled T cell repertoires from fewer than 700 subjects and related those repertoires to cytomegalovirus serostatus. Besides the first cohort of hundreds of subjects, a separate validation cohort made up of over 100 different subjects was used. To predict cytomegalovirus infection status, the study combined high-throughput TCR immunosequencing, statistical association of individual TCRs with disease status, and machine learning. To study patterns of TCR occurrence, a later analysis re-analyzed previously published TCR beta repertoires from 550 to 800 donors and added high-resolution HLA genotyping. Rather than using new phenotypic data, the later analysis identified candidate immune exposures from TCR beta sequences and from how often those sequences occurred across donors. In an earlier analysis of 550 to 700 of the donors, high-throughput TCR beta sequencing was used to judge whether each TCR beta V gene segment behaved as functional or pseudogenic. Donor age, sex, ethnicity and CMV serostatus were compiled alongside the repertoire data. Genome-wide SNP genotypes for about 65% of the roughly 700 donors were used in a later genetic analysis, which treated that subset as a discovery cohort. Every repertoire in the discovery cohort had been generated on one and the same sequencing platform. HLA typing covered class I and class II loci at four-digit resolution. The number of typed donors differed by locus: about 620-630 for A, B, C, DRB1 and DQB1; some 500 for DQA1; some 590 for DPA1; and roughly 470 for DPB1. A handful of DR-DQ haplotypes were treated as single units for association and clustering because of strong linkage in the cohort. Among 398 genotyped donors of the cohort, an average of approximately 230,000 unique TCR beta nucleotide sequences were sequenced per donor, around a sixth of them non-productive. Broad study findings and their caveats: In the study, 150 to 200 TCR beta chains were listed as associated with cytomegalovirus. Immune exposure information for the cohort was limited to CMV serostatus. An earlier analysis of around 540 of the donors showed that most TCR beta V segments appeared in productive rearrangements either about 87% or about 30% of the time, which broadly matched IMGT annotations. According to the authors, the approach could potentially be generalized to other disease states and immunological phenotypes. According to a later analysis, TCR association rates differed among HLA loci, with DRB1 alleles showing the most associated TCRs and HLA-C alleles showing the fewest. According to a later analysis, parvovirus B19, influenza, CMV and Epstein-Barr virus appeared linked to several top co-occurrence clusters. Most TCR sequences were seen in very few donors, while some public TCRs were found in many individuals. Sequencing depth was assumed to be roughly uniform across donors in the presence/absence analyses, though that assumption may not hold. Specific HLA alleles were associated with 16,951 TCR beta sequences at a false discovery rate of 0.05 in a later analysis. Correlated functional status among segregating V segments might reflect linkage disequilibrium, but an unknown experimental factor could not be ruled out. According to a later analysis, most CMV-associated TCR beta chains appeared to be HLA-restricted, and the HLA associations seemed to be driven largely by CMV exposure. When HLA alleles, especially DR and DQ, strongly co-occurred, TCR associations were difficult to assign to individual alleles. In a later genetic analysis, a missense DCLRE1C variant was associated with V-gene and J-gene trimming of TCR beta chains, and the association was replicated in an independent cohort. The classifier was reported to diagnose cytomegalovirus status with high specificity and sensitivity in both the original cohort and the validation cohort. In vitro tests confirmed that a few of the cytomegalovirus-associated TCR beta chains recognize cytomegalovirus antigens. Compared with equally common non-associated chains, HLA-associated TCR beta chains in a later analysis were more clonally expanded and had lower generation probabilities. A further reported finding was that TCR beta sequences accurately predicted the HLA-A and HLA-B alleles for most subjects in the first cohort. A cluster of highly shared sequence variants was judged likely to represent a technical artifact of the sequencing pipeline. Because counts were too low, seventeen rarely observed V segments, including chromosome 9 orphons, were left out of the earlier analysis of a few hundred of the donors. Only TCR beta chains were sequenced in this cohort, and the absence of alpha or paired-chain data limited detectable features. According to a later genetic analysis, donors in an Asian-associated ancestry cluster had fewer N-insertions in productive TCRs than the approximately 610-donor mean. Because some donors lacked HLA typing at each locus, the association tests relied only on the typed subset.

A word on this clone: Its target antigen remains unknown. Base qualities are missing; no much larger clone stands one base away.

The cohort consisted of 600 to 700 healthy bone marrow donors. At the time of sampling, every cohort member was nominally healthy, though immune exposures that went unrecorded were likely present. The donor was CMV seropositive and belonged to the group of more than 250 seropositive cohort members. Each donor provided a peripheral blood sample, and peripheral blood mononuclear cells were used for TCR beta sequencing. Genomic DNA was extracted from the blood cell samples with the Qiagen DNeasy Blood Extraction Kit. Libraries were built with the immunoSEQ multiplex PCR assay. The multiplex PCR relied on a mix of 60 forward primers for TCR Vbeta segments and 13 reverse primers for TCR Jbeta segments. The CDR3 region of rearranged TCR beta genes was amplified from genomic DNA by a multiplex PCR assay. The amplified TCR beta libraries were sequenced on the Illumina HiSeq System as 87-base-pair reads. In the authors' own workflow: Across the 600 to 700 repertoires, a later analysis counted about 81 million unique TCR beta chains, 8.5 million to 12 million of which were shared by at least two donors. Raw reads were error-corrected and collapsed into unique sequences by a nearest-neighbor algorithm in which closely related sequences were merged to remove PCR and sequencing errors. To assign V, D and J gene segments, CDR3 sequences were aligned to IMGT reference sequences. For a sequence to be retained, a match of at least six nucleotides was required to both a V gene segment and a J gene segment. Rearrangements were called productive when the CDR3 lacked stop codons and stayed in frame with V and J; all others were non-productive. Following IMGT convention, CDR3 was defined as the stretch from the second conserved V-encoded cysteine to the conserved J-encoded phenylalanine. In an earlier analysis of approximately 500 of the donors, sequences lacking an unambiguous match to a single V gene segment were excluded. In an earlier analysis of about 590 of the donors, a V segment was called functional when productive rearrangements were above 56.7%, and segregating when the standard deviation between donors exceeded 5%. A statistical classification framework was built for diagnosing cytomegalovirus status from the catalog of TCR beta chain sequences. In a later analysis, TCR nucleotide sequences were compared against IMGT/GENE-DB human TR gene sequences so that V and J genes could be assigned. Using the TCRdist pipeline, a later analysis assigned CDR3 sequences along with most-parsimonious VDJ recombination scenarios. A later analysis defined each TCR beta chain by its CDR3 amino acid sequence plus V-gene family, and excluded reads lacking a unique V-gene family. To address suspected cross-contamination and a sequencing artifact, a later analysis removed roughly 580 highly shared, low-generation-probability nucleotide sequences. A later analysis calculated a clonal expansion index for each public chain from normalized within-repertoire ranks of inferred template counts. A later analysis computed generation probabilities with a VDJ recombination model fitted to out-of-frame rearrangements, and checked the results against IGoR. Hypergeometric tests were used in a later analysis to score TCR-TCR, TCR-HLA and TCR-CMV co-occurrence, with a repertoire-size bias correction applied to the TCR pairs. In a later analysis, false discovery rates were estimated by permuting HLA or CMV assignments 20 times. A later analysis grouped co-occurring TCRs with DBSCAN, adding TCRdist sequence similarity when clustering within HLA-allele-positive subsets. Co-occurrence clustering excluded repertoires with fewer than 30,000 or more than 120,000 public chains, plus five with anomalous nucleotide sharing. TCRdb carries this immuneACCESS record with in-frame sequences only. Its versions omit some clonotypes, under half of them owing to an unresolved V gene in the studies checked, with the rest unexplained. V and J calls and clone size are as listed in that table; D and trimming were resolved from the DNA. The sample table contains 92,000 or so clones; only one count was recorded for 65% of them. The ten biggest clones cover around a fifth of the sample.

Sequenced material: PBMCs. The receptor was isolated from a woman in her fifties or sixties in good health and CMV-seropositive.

The DNA is as follows: TGTGCCAGCAGCGGCGGGACCCACAATGAGCAGTTCTTC. It encodes CASSGGTHNEQFF. The V and J genes are TRBV9 and TRBJ2-1; matching of 6 bases hints at TRBD2 as the D gene. Inclusive of the bounding cysteine and phenylalanine, the CDR3 is 13 residues long. Only CDR3 DNA is held: 39 bases, read in frame from base 1. The V end loses 3 bases and the J end loses 5 bases, and a stretch of 9 bases separates them. The germline V gene encodes CDR1 SGDLS and CDR2 YYNGEE.